What follows are 18 T cell receptor beta chains derived from one specimen sequenced in a study of T cell clonality in common variable immunodeficiency. Study-level results: Common variable immunodeficiency TCR beta sequences reportedly had fewer deletions and N-nucleotide insertions.

TCRdb keeps only in-frame clones here, not all; method: immunoSEQ multiplex PCR. This sample has around 40,000 clones and no singletons, with 5% to 6.5% in the ten largest. Their recognized antigens are unknown. Sequencing used peripheral blood mononuclear cells. Receptors were obtained from a human donor with common variable immunodeficiency.

With regard to this clone: The observed sequence ends 3 residues before the CDR3 terminus, with the missing tail filled in from the germline J gene. The V gene is TRBV7-9, the J gene TRBJ1-2; a possible D gene is TRBD1 (5 bases). Germline V lookup: CDR1 SEHNR, CDR2 FQNEAQ (reference sequence). The CDR3 is made up of 13 amino acids. The V end was cut by 3 bases, the J end by 7 bases, with 12 bases between. The covered CDR3 bases are TGTGCCAGCAGCTTTGGGCAGGGAGGTGGC. It encodes CASSFGQGGG. The CDR3 as a whole reads CASSFGQGGGYTF.

This clone has only a few counts. From the germline J gene comes the end of the CDR3, since the read stops 3 residues before it. This chain joins TRBV7-9 and TRBJ1-2; TRBD1 matches at 7 bases. In germline, CDR1 is SEHNR, CDR2 FQNEAQ (reference sequence). CDR3 size: 13 residues. The covered CDR3 bases are TGTGCCAGCAGCTTAGAAGGGGGCGGAGGC. Its protein is CASSLEGGGG. The CDR3 reads in full as CASSLEGGGGYTF.

This clone was detected only a few times. With the read ending 3 residues before the CDR3 end, the germline J gene is used to fill in that end. Other DNA variants within this sample encode the same CDR3. The rearrangement joins TRBV19 to TRBJ2-2; TRBD2 agrees at 12 bases. V lost 6 bases and J lost 2; bases outside the gene matches: 4. The CDR3 runs to 16 residues. Germline loops: CDR1 LNHDA, CDR2 SQIVND (reference sequence). This CDR3 reads CASRLAGGLNTGELFF. Partial CDR3 DNA: TGTGCCAGTAGACTAGCGGGGGGCCTTAACACCGGGGAG.

This clone came up many times. The read halts 3 residues ahead of the CDR3 end, with the missing end drawn from the germline J gene. The genes are TRBV5-1 and TRBJ2-3, with 8 bases identical to TRBD2. Unmatched junction bases numbered 8, after V lost 4 bases and J lost 1 base. The CDR3 spans 16 residues. CDR1 is SGHRS and CDR2 is YFSETQ in the germline V gene. CDR3 protein: CASSTQVLAGTDTQYF. Incomplete CDR3 DNA: TGCGCCAGCAGCACACAGGTACTAGCGGGCACAGATACG.

This clone was detected a few times. Read sequence stops 3 residues before the CDR3 end, and the germline J gene provides the missing end. This chain uses TRBV5-1 with TRBJ2-1, with 9 positions matching TRBD2. J was trimmed by 0 bases and V by 3 bases; bases with no gene match: 4. Germline loops: CDR1 SGHRS, CDR2 YFSETQ. The CDR3 extends over 16 amino acids. The CDR3 DNA, read in part, is TGCGCCAGCAGCTCCCAGACTAGCGGCTCCTACAATGAG. It is translated as CASSSQTSGSYNE. The entire CDR3 protein is CASSSQTSGSYNEQFF.

Of note for this clone: The read ends 3 residues early relative to the CDR3; the germline J gene fills the gap. This sequence joins TRBV2 and TRBJ2-3; D might be TRBD1 or TRBD2, each matching 5 bases. Germline loops: CDR1 SNHLY, CDR2 FYNNEI. V lost 1 base and J lost 2, with 10 bases in between. The CDR3 runs to 15 residues. The DNA read from the CDR3 is TGTGCCAGCAGTGAAGGAGGGGCCCTCACAGATACG. Protein product: CASSEGGALTDT. The whole CDR3 protein is CASSEGGALTDTQYF.

This clone has ten or more counts. The read stops 3 residues short of the end of the CDR3; the missing end is completed from the germline J gene. V and J are TRBV18 and TRBJ1-2; a weak D match, TRBD1 (5 bases). The V end lost 3 bases, the J end lost 2 bases, and 13 bases lay between the germline ends. The CDR3 loop spans 15 amino acids. The germline V gene encodes CDR1 KGHSH and CDR2 LQKENI. The CDR3 loop reads CASSPAGGENYGYTF. Incomplete CDR3 DNA: TGTGCCAGCTCACCTGCGGGGGGTGAAAACTATGGC.

This clone was picked up many times. Coverage ceases 3 residues before the CDR3 finishes, and the germline J gene fills in the end. The chain employs TRBV7-8 and TRBJ1-1, with D uncertain. The CDR3 contains 13 residues. Germline-derived CDR1 and CDR2 are SGHVS and FQNEAQ. CDR3 sequence reads: CASSSGLPDRAFF. CDR3 bases read: TGTGCCAGCAGCTCGGGTCTACCGGATAGA.

This clone is deemed medium-sized. Sequencing ends 3 residues short of the CDR3 end; the germline J gene provides the rest. The chain carries TRBV2 and TRBJ2-7; D not resolved. CDR1 is SNHLY and CDR2 is FYNNEI in the germline V gene. V shed 2 bases and J shed 3 bases, with 5 bases lying between them. The CDR3 runs 12 residues. CDR3 DNA, as far as it was read: TGTGCCAGCAGTGAAATCCGCTACGAG. Translation: CASSEIRYE. The complete CDR3 sequence is CASSEIRYEQYF.

This clone was recorded a few times. The sequence runs out 3 residues before the end of the CDR3; the remainder is reconstructed from the germline J gene. The rearrangement uses TRBV5-1 and TRBJ2-7, with TRBD2 identical over 12 bases. This CDR3 comprises 14 residues. With V trimmed by 4 bases and J by 1 base, 0 bases remained unmatched. Per germline, CDR1 SGHRS and CDR2 YFSETQ. CDR3 DNA, as far as it was read: TGCGCCAGCAGCGGGACTAGCGGGTCCTACGAG. This codes for CASSGTSGSYE. The whole CDR3 sequence reads CASSGTSGSYEQYF.

This clone was observed many times. The sequenced fragment ends 3 residues before the CDR3 boundary, so the rest is inferred from the germline J gene. The V and J genes are TRBV5-5 and TRBJ2-1, with TRBD2 identical over 8 bases. The CDR3 is made up of 15 amino acids. Germline V CDR1 and CDR2: SGHKS, YYEKEE (reference sequence). V lost 0 bases to trimming and J lost 9 bases; unmatched junction nucleotides: 8. The CDR3 bases that were read are TGTGCCAGCAGCTTGGAAGTAGCGGGATCTGGTGAG. It is translated as CASSLEVAGSGE. The whole CDR3 region reads CASSLEVAGSGEQFF.

With respect to this clone: With the read ending 3 residues before the CDR3 end, the germline J gene is used to fill in that end. V is TRBV2 and J is TRBJ2-1; TRBD2 agrees at 12 bases. J gave up 0 bases and V 6 bases, and 9 bases lay outside the gene matches. The CDR3 spans 18 residues. Per germline, CDR1 SNHLY and CDR2 FYNNEI. Incomplete CDR3 DNA: TGTGCCAGCAGGCCCCGGACTAGCGGGAACCCCTCCTACAATGAG. Translating it yields CASRPRTSGNPSYNE. The CDR3 as a whole reads CASRPRTSGNPSYNEQFF.

In this sample, this clone turned up many times. Read sequence stops 3 residues before the CDR3 end, and the germline J gene provides the missing end. This chain uses TRBV5-1 with TRBJ1-3; tentatively, D is TRBD1 (6 bases). Germline loops: CDR1 SGHRS, CDR2 YFSETQ. V was shortened by 4 bases and J by 8 bases, with 13 bases between the two germline ends. This CDR3 region has 13 residues. Incomplete CDR3 DNA: TGCGCCAGCAGCACGAACAGGGAAGACACC. Amino acid sequence: CASSTNREDT. The entire CDR3 sequence reads CASSTNREDTIYF.

This clone came up a few times. The read ends 3 residues shy of where the CDR3 ends; the end is completed using the germline J gene. This chain uses TRBV30 with TRBJ2-2, with TRBD1 identical over 7 bases. The CDR3 is 13 amino acids. Per germline, CDR1 GTSNPN and CDR2 SVGIG (reference sequence). With 5 bases clipped from V and 6 bases from J, the junction kept 6 bases outside the gene matches. The sequenced CDR3 bases are TGTGCCTGGGACACCACAGGGGCCGGGGAG. This translates into CAWDTTGAGE. The full CDR3 reads CAWDTTGAGELFF.

This clone was counted between two and nine times. The CDR3 end is not reached by the read, which stops 3 residues before it; the germline J gene fills it in. The gene calls are TRBV16 and TRBJ2-7; weak D call: TRBD1 (6 bases). Germline values: CDR1 KGHSY, CDR2 FQNENV. CDR3 length: 15 residues. Trimming left V 0 bases short and J 3 bases short, with 12 bases between. The covered CDR3 bases are TGTGCCAGCAGCCAATCCCGGGACATACACTACGAG. The encoded protein is CASSQSRDIHYE. Given in full, the CDR3 is CASSQSRDIHYEQYF.

This clone was counted a few times. The read finishes 3 residues shy of the CDR3 end, and the germline J gene is used to complete it. J is TRBJ1-2 and V is TRBV18; D is unclear. Trimming took off 2 bases at V and 6 bases at J, with 19 bases between the two ends. This CDR3 comprises 16 residues. In germline, CDR1 is KGHSH, CDR2 LQKENI. CDR3: CASSPLGGLTTDGYTF. The CDR3 DNA, read in part, is TGTGCCAGCTCACCATTGGGCGGACTTACTACGGATGGC.

Note on this clone: Sequencing ends 3 residues short of the CDR3 end; the germline J gene provides the rest. The chain uses TRBV7-2 and TRBJ2-1; 10 nucleotides align to TRBD1. Per the germline V gene, CDR1 is SGHTA and CDR2 is FQGNSA. The length of the CDR3 is 14 residues. V lost 4 bases and J lost 9; bases outside the gene matches: 6. The part of the CDR3 DNA that was read is TGTGCCAGCAGCTCCATGGACAGGGGGGGTGAG. Translated: CASSSMDRGGE. The CDR3 in its entirety is CASSSMDRGGEQFF.

CDR3 bases read: TGTGCCAGCAGCCCGAGACAGGCTGGGAACTATGGC. It is translated as CASSPRQAGNYG. The complete CDR3 protein is CASSPRQAGNYGYTF. The chain couples TRBV5-6 to TRBJ1-2, with D possibly TRBD1 on 6 matching bases. The read is 3 residues too short to cover the CDR3 end, so that end is filled in from the germline J gene. Germline V CDR1 and CDR2: SGHDT, YYEEEE. The CDR3 totals 15 residues. Trimming took off 4 bases at V and 2 bases at J, with 15 bases between the two ends.